The source of this T cell receptor (beta chain) is a study of spatial heterogeneity in lung cancer. TCRdb analysed the 5' RACE reads with MiXCR anew, one entry per CDR3 protein. Among 13,000 to 15,000 distinct CDR3 sequences listed, over 9.5% were seen once. This clonotype was counted at least ten times. Indicated time point: sample taken at primary tumor resection. Sequencing covered unsorted whole RNA taken from tumor, nontumor lung or frozen PBMC. The donor population consisted of approximately 68 patients with untreated, early-stage non-small cell lung cancer. The clonotype was recovered from a male donor with early-stage non-small cell lung cancer. The source material was PBMCs, sampled at surgery.

The chain's CDR3 is CASSRDRGVNEQYF. In DNA, the CDR3 is TGTGCCAGCAGTCGAGACAGGGGAGTGAACGAGCAGTACTTC. The gene calls are TRBV6-5 and TRBJ2-7, with 8 bases matching TRBD1. From germline, CDR1 is MNHEY and CDR2 SVGAGI. The ends lost 5 bases at V and 5 bases at J; junction bases unmatched: 8. The CDR3 is made up of 14 amino acids.